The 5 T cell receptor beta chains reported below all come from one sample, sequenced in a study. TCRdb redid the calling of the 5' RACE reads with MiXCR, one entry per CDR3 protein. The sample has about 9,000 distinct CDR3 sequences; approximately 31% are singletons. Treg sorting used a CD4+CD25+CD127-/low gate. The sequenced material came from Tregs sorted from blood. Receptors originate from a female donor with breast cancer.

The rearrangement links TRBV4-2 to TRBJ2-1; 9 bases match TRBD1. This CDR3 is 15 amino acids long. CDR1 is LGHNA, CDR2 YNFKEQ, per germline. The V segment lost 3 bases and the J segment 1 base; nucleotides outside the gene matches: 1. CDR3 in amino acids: CASSQGQGSYNEQFF. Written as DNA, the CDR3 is TGTGCCAGCAGCCAGGGACAGGGATCCTACAATGAGCAGTTCTTC.

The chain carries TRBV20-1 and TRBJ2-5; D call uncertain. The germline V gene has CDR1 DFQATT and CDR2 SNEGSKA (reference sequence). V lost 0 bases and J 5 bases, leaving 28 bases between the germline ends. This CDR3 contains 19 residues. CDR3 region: CSARDIWSRGRRVQETQYF. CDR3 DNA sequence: TGCAGTGCTAGAGATATTTGGTCTCGCGGCAGAAGGGTCCAGGAGACCCAGTACTTC.

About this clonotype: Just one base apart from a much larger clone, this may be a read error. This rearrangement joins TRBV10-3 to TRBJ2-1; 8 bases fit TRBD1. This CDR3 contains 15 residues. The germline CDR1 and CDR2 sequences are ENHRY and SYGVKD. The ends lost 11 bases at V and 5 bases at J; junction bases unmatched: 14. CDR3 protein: CAVSAGGTGDNEQFF. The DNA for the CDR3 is TGTGCCGTCTCCGCCGGCGGGACAGGAGACAATGAGCAGTTCTTC.

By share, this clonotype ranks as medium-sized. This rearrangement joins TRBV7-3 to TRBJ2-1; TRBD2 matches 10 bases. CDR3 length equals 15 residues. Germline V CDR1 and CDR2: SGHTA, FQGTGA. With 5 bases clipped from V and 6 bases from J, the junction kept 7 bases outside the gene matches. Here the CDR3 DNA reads TGTGCCAGCAGCGCAGCTAGCGGGAGAGGCAATGAGCAGTTCTTC. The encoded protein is CASSAASGRGNEQFF. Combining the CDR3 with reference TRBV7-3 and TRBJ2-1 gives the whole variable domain GAGVSQTPSNKVTEKGKYVELRCDPISGHTALYWYRQSLGQGPEFLIYFQGTGAADDSGLPNDRFFAVRPEGSVSTLKIQRTERGDSAVYLCASSAASGRGNEQFFGPGTRLTVL.

CDR3 region: CASSPRPARSQYNEQFF. CDR3 DNA sequence: TGTGCCAGCAGCCCTAGACCGGCCAGGTCGCAGTACAATGAGCAGTTCTTC. V usage is TRBV7-9 and J usage is TRBJ2-1; D is ambiguous. Germline V gene data show CDR1 as SEHNR and CDR2 as FQNEAQ (reference sequence). V gave up 5 bases and J gave up 4 bases, with 21 bases separating them. The CDR3 is made up of 17 amino acids.